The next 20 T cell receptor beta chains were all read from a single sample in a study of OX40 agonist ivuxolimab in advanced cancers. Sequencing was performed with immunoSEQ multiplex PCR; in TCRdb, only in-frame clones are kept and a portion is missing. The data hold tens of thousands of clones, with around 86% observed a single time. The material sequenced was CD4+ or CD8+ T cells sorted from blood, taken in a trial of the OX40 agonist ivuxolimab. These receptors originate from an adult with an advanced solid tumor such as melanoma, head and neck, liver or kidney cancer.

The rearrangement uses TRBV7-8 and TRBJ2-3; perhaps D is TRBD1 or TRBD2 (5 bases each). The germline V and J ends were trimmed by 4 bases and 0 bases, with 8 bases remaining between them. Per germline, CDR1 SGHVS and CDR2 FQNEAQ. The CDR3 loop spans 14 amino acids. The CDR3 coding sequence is TGTGCCAGCAGCTCCTGGGACAGCACAGATACGCAGTATTTT. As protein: CASSSWDSTDTQYF.

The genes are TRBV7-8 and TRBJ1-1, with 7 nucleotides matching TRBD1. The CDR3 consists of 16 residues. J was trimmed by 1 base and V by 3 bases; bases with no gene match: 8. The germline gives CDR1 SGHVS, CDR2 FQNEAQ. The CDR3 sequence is CASSLARGLKNTEAFF. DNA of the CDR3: TGTGCCAGCAGCTTGGCGAGGGGGCTAAAGAACACTGAAGCTTTCTTT. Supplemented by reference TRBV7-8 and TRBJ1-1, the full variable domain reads GAGVSQSPRYKVAKRGQDVALRCDPISGHVSLFWYQQALGQGPEFLTYFQNEAQLDKSGLPSDRFFAERPEGSVSTLKIQRTQQEDSAVYLCASSLARGLKNTEAFFGQGTRLTVV.

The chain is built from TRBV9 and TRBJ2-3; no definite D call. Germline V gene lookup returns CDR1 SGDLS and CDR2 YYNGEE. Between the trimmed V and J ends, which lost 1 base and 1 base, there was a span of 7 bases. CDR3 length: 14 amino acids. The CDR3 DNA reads TGTGCCAGCAGCGTAATCCAGGGCACAGATACGCAGTATTTT. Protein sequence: CASSVIQGTDTQYF.

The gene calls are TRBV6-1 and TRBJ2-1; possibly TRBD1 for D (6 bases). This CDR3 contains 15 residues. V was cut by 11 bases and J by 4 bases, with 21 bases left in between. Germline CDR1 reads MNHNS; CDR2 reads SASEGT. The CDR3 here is CASHQGQGRYNEQFF. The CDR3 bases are TGTGCCTCCCACCAGGGGCAGGGTAGATACAATGAGCAGTTCTTC.

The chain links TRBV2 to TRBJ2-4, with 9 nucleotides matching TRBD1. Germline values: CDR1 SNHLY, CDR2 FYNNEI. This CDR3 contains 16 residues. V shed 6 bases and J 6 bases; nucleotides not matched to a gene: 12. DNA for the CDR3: TGTGCCAGCAGGTCCCATACAGGGGGCACCCTAAACATTCAGTACTTC. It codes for CASRSHTGGTLNIQYF.

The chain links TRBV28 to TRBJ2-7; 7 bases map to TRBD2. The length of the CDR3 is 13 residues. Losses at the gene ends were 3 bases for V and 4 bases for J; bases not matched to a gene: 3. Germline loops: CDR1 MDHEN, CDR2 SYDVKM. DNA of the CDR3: TGTGCCAGCAGTTTGGGAGGGAGGTACGAGCAGTACTTC. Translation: CASSLGGRYEQYF.

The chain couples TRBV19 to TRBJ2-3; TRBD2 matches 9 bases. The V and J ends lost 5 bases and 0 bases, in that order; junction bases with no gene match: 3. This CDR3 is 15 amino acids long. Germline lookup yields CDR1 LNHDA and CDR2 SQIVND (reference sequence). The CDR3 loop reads CASSWLAGSTDTQYF. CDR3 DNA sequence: TGTGCCAGTAGTTGGCTAGCGGGGAGCACAGATACGCAGTATTTT.

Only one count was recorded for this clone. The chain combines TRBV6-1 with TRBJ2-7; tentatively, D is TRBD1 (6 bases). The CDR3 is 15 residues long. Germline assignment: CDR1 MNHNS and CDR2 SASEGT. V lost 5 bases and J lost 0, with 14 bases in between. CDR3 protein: CASSKGRDNSYEQYF. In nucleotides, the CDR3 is TGTGCCAGCAGTAAGGGTAGGGACAACTCCTACGAGCAGTACTTC.

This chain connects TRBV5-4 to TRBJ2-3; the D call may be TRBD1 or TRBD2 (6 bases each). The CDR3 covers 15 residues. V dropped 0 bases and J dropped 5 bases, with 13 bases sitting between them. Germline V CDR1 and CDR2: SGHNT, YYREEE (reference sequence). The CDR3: CASSLGRGSVDTQYF. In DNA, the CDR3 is TGTGCCAGCAGCTTGGGGAGGGGGTCCGTAGATACGCAGTATTTT.

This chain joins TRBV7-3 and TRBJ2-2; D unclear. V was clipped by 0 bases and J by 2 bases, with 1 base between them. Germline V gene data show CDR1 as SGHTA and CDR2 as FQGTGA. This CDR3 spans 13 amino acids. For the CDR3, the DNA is TGTGCCAGCAGCTTAACTAACACCGGGGAGCTGTTTTTT. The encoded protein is CASSLTNTGELFF.

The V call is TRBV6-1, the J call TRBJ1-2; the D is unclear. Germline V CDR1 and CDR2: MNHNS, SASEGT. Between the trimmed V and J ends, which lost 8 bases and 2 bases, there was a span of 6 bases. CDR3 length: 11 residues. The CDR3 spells CASRLNYGYTF. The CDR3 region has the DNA TGTGCCAGCCGATTGAACTATGGCTACACCTTC.

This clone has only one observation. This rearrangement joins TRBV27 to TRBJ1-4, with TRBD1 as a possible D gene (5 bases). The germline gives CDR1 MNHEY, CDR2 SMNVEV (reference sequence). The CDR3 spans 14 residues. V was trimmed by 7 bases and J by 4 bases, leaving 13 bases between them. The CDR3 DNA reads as TGTGCCAGCAAGCGGGGGATCGGTAATGAAAAACTGTTTTTT. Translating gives CASKRGIGNEKLFF.

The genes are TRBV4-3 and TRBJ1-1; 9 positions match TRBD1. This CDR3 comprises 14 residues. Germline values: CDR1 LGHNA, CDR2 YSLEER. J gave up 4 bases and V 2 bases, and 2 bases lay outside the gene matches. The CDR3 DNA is TGCGCCAGCAGCCAACAGACAGGGGGCACTGAAGCTTTCTTT. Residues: CASSQQTGGTEAFF.

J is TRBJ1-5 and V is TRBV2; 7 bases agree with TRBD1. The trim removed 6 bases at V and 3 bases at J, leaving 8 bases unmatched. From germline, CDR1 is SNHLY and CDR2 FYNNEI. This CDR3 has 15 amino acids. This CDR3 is CASRADRMNNQPQHF. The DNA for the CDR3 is TGTGCCAGCAGGGCGGACAGGATGAACAATCAGCCCCAGCATTTT.

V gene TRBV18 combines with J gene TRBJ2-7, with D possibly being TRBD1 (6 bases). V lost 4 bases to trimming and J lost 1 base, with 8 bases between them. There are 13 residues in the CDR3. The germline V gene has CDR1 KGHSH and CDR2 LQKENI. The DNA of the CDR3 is TGTGCCAGCTCACGGGACAAATCCTACGAGCAGTACTTC. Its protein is CASSRDKSYEQYF.

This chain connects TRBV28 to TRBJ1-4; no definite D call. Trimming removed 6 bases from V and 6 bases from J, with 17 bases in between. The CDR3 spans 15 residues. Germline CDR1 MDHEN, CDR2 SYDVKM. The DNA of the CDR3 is TGTGCCAGCAGGCCTGGACCCAGCAATGATGAAAAACTGTTTTTT. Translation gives CASRPGPSNDEKLFF.

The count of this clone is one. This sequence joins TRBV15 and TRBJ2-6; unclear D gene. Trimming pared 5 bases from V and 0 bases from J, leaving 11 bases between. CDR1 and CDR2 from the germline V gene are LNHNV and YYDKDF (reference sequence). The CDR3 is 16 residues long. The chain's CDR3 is CATSPRWSSGANVLTF. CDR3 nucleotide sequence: TGTGCCACCAGCCCGCGGTGGAGCTCTGGGGCCAACGTCCTGACTTTC.

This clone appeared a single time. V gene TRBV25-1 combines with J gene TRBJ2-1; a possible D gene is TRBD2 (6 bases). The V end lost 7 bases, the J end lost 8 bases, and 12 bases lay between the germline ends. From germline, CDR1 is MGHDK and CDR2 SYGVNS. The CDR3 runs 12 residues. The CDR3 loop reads CASTGVFHEQFF. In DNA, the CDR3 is TGTGCCAGCACGGGAGTTTTCCATGAGCAGTTCTTC.

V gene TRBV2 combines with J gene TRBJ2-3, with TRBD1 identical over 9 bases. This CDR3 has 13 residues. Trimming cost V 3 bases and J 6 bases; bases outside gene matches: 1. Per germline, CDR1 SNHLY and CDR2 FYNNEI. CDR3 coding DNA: TGTGCCAGCAGTGACGGACAGGGGGATACGCAGTATTTT. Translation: CASSDGQGDTQYF.

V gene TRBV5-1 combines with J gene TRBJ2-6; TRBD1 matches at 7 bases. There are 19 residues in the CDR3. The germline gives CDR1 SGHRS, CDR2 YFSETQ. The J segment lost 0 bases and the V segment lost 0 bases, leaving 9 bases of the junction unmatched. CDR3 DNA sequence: TGCGCCAGCAGCTTGGCAGGGGGTAACTTATTCTCTGGGGCCAACGTCCTGACTTTC. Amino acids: CASSLAGGNLFSGANVLTF.